Each of the 4 T cell receptor beta chains below was sequenced from the same sample in a study of cytomegalovirus exposure and HLA in healthy donors. This PCR relied on a set of 60 Vbeta primers and 13 Jbeta primers. Here immunoSEQ multiplex PCR was the method, and the copy in TCRdb shows in-frame clones only, minus some. The table records more than 150,000 clones, less than 85% of them present only once. What was sequenced was PBMCs. The receptor set was obtained from a girl aged 10 to 17 in good health and CMV-seropositive.

For the CDR3, the DNA is TGTGCCAGCAGCTCGACTAGCGGGGGGGCCGGGGAGCTGTTTTTT. This codes for CASSSTSGGAGELFF. The gene calls are TRBV7-2 and TRBJ2-2; 14 bases match TRBD2. With 4 bases clipped from V and 6 bases from J, the junction kept 1 base outside the gene matches. Germline CDR1 and CDR2: SGHTA and FQGNSA. The length of the CDR3 is 15 residues.

The V and J genes are TRBV27 and TRBJ2-1; D call uncertain. Germline values: CDR1 MNHEY, CDR2 SMNVEV (reference sequence). V was trimmed by 5 bases and J by 7 bases, leaving 9 bases between them. The CDR3 is 12 amino acids. The CDR3 protein is CASSEVGNEQFF. Written as DNA, the CDR3 is TGTGCCAGCAGTGAGGTTGGGAATGAGCAGTTCTTC.

V is TRBV4-1 and J is TRBJ2-1; D is ambiguous. V was cut by 1 base and J by 7 bases, with 14 bases left in between. The CDR3 is 15 amino acids. Germline assignment: CDR1 MGHRA and CDR2 YSYEKL. CDR3 DNA: TGCGCCAGCAGCCAAGCAGACACGCCTTTGAATGAGCAGTTCTTC. It specifies CASSQADTPLNEQFF.

The rearrangement uses TRBV27 and TRBJ2-5; D perhaps matches TRBD1 (6 bases). Trimming left V 5 bases short and J 4 bases short, with 20 bases between. This CDR3 is built from 16 residues. Germline-derived CDR1 and CDR2 are MNHEY and SMNVEV (reference sequence). CDR3 in DNA: TGTGCCAGCAGTAACTCCAAGACAGGTAGAGGAGAGACCCAGTACTTC. Encoded protein: CASSNSKTGRGETQYF.